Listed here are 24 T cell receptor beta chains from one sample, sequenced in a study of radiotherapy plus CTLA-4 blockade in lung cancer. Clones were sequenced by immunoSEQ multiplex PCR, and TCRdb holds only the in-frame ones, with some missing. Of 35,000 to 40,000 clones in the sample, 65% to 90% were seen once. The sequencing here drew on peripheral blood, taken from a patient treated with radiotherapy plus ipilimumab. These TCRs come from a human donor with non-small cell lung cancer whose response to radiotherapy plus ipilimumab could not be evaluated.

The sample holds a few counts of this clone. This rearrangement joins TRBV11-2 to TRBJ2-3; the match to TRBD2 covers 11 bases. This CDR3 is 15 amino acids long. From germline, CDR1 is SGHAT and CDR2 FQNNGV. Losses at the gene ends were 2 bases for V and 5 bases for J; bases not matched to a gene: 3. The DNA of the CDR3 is TGTGCCAGCAGCTTACTAGCGGGAGGTGGAGATACGCAGTATTTT. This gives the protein CASSLLAGGGDTQYF.

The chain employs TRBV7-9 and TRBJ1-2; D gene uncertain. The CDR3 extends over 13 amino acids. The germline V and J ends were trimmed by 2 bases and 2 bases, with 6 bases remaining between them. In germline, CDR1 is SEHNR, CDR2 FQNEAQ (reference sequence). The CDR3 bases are TGTGCCAGCAGCTTAACCGAGAACTATGGCTACACCTTC. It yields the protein CASSLTENYGYTF.

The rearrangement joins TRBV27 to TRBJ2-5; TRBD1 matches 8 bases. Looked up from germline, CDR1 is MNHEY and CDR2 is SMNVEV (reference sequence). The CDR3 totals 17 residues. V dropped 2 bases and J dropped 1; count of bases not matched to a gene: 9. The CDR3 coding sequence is TGTGCCAGCAGTTTAAGGGGAAAAACAGGGGGCCAAGAGACCCAGTACTTC. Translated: CASSLRGKTGGQETQYF.

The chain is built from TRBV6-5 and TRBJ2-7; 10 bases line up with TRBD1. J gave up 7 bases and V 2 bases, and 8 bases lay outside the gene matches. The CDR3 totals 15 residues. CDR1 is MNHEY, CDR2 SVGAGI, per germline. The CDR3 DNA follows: TGTGCCAGCAGTTACACCGGGACAGGGGTGGAGGAGCAGTACTTC. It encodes CASSYTGTGVEEQYF.

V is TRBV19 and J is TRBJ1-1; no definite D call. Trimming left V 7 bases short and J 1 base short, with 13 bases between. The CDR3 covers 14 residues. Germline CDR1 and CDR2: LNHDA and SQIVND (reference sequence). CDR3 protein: CASTPDIANTEAFF. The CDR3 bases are TGTGCCAGTACCCCCGACATCGCGAACACTGAAGCTTTCTTT.

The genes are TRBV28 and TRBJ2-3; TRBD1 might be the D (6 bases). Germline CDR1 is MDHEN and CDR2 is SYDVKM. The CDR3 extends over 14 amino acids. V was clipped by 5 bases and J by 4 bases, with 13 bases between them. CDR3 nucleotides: TGTGCCAGCAGTCCCCAGGGGCTAGCAGATACGCAGTATTTT. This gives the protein CASSPQGLADTQYF.

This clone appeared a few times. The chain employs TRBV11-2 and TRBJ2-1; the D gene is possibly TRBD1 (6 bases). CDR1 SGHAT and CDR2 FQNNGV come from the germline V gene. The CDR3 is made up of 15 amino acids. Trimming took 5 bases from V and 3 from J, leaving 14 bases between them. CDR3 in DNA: TGTGCCAGCAGCAGTTTCAAGGGGGACTACAATGAGCAGTTCTTC. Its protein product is CASSSFKGDYNEQFF.

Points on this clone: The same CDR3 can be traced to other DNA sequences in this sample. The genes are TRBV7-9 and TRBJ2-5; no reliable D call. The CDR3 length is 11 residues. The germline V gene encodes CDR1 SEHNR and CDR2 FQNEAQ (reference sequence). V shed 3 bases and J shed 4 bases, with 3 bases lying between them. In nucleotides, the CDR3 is TGTGCCAGCAGCTTCGGAGAGACCCAGTACTTC. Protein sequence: CASSFGETQYF.

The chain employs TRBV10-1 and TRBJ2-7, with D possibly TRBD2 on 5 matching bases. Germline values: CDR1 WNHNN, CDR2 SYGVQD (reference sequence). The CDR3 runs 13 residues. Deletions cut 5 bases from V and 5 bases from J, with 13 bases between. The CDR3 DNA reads TGCGCCAGCAGTTGGCTAGCTGCCGACGAGCAGTACTTC. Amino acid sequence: CASSWLAADEQYF.

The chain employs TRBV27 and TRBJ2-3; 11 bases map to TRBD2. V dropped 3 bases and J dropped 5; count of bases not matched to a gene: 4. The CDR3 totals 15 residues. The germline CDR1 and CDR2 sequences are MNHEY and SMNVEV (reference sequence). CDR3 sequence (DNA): TGTGCCAGCAGTTTGGGTGGACTAGCGGGAGATACGCAGTATTTT. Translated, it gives CASSLGGLAGDTQYF.

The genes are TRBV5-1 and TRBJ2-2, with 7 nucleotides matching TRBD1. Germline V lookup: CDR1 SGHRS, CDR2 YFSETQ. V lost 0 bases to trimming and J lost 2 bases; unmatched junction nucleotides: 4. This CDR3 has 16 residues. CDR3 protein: CASSLGTGRNTGELFF. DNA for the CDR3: TGCGCCAGCAGCTTGGGGACAGGTCGTAACACCGGGGAGCTGTTTTTT.

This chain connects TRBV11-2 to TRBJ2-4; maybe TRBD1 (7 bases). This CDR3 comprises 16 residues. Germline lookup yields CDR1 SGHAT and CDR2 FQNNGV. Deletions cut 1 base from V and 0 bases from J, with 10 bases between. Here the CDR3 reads CASSLAQGGAKNIQYF. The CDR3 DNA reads TGTGCCAGCAGCTTAGCCCAGGGGGGAGCCAAAAACATTCAGTACTTC.

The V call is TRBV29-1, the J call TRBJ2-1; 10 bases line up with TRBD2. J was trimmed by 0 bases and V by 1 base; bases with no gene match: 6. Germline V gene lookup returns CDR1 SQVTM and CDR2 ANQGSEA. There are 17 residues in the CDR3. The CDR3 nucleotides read TGCAGCGTTGAAGGGCTAGCGGGGGCCAGCTCCTACAATGAGCAGTTCTTC. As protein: CSVEGLAGASSYNEQFF.

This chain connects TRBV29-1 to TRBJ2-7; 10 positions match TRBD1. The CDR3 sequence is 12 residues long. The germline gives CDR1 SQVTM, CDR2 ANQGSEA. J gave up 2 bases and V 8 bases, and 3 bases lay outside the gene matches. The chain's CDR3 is CSIGQGAYEQYF. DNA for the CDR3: TGCAGCATAGGACAGGGGGCCTACGAGCAGTACTTC.

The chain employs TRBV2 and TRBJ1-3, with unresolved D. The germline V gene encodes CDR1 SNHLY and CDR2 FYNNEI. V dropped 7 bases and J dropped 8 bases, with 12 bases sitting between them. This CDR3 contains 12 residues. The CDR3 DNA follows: TGTGCCAGCAAGCCTTCCGGGGACACCATATATTTT. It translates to CASKPSGDTIYF.

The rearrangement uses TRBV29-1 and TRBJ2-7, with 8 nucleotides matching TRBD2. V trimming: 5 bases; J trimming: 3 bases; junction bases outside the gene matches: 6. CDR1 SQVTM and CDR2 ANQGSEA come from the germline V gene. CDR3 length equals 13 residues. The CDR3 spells CSVRAGESYEQYF. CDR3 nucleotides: TGCAGCGTTAGAGCGGGGGAGAGCTACGAGCAGTACTTC.

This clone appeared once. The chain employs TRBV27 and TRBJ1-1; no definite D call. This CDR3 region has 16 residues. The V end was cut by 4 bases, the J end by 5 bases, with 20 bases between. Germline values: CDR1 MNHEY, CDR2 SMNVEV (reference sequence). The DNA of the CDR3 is TGTGCCAGCAGTTCTCGTTCTGTTAGGGCGGGGACTGAAGCTTTCTTT. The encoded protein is CASSSRSVRAGTEAFF.

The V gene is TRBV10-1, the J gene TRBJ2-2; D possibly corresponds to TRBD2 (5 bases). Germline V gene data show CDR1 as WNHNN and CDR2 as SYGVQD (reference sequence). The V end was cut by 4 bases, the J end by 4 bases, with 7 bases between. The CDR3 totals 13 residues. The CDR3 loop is CASSVGITGELFF. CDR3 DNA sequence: TGCGCCAGCAGTGTCGGGATCACCGGGGAGCTGTTTTTT.

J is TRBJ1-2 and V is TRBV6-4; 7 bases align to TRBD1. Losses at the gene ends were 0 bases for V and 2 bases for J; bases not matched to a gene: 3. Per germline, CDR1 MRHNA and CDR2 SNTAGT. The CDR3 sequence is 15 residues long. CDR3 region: CASSDSETGNYGYTF. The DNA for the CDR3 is TGTGCCAGCAGTGACTCCGAGACAGGGAACTATGGCTACACCTTC.

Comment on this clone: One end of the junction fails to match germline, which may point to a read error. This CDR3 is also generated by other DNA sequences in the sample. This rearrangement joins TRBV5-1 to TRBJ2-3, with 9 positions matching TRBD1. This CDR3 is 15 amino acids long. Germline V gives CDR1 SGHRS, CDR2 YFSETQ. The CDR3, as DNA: TGTGCCAGCAGCCGGACAGGGGTTGTCACAGATACGCAGTATTTT. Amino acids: CASSRTGVVTDTQYF.

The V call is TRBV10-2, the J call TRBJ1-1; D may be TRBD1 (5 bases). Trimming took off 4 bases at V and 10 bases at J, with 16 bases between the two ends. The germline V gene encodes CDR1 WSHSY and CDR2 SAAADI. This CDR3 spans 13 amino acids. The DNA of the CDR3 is TGCGCCAGCAGTGGTCCGGAGGGGCGAGGAGCTTTCTTT. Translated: CASSGPEGRGAFF.

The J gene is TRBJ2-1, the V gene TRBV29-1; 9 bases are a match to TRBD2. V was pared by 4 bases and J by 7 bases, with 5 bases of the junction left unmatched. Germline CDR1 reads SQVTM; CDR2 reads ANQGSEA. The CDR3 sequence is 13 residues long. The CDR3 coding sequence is TGCAGCGTTGGGAGCGGGGGGTATAATGAGCAGTTCTTC. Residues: CSVGSGGYNEQFF.

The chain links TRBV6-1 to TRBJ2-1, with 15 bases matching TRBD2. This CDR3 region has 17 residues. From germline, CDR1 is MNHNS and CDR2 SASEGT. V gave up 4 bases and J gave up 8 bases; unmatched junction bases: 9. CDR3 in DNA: TGTGCCAGCAGTGGTGGGACTAGCGGGAGGAGGAGCTATGAGCAGTTCTTC. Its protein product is CASSGGTSGRRSYEQFF.

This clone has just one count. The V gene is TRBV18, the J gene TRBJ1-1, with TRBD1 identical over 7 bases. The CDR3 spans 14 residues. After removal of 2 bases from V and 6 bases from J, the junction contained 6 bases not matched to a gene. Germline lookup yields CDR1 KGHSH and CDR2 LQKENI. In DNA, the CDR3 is TGTGCCAGCTCACCAACCCCGGGACAGTCTGAAGCTTTCTTT. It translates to CASSPTPGQSEAFF. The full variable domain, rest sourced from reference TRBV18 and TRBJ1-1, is NAGVMQNPRHLVRRRGQEARLRCSPMKGHSHVYWYRQLPEEGLKFMVYLQKENIIDESGMPKERFSAEFPKEGPSILRIQQVVRGDSAAYFCASSPTPGQSEAFFGQGTRLTVV.